The TCR beta chain described here comes from a study of prognosis after radiotherapy for stage I lung cancer. Study information: Stage I non-small cell lung cancer cases were enrolled from April 2018 through early 2019. None of the patients had concurrent treatment alongside stereotactic body radiotherapy. General observations from the study: Patients who had metastases reportedly showed TRBV and TRBJ gene usage that varied from that of patients who did not. Lower values of Shannon entropy after stereotactic body radiation therapy were seen in patients who developed distant metastases.

This clonotype was seen repeatedly, ten times or more. Its antigen is not known. Genomic DNA provided the template from which TCR beta CDR3 was amplified by two-round multiplex PCR. Primers were specific to each TRBV and TRBJ gene in first-round PCR. TCRdb re-derived calls from the multiplex PCR reads in MiXCR, one entry per CDR3 protein. The table shows 15,000 to 25,000 distinct CDR3 sequences, with around 24% occurring only once. The germline CDR1 and CDR2 sequences are SGHRS and YFSETQ. The CDR3 is 15 amino acids. V gave up 0 bases and J gave up 6 bases; unmatched junction bases: 5. This chain connects TRBV5-1 to TRBJ2-1; 8 bases are shared with TRBD2. The TCR comes from a donor over 45 with non-small cell lung cancer. The material was PBMCs, obtained before or after stereotactic body radiation therapy (not recorded which). CDR3 in DNA: TGCGCCAGCAGCTTGGCCGCGGGACTAGGCAATGAGCAGTTCTTC. As protein: CASSLAAGLGNEQFF.